This TCR beta chain appears in the sequencing data of a study of cytomegalovirus exposure and HLA in healthy donors. Study at large: In an early release, HLA-typed donors contributed tens of millions of unique TCR sequences. Findings and caveats of the study: The study designated 150 to 200 TCR beta chains cytomegalovirus-associated. Rare sequences made up most TCRs, while some public TCRs were found in many donors. CMV serostatus was the sole immune exposure data available.

PCR was performed using 60 Vbeta and 13 Jbeta primers. Sequencing was performed with immunoSEQ multiplex PCR; in TCRdb, only in-frame clones are kept and a portion is missing. The table records 100,000 to 120,000 clones, less than 85% of them present only once. This clone came up once. Its target is not known. The sequenced sample was PBMCs. This receptor was obtained from a man younger than 40 in good health and CMV-seropositive.

The DNA for the CDR3 is TGTGCCAGCAGCGCCCAAGGGGGCGGGCAAGAGACCCAGTACTTC. Translation gives CASSAQGGGQETQYF. The chain recombines TRBV9 with TRBJ2-5, with 7 bases identical to TRBD1. In germline, CDR1 is SGDLS, CDR2 YYNGEE. The CDR3 runs 15 residues. After removal of 3 bases from V and 2 bases from J, the junction contained 7 bases not matched to a gene.